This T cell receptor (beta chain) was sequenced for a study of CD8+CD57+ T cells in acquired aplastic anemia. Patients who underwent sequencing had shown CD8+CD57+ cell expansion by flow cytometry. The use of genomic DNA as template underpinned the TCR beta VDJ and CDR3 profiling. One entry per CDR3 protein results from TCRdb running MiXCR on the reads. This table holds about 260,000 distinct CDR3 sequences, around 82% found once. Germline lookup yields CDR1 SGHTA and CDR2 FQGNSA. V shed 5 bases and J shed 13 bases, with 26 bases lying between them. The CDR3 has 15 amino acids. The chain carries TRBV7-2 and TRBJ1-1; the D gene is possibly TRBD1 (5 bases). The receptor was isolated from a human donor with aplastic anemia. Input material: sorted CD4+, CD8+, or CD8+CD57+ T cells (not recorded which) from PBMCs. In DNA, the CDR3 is TGTGCCAGCAGCCCCAATCCGACAGCGAACACCAAAGATTTCTTT. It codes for CASSPNPTANTKDFF.